The clone carrying this T cell receptor (beta chain) was recorded at least ten times. Germline V gives CDR1 SGDLS, CDR2 YYNGEE. The CDR3 is 14 amino acids. V was trimmed by 3 bases and J by 2 bases, leaving 11 bases between them. As it was prepared, the TCRbeta library received unique molecular identifiers. TCRdb re-called the PCR reads with MiXCR, one entry per CDR3 protein. The table has hundreds of thousands of distinct CDR3 sequences, over 15% seen once. This entry is derived from a study of T-cell reconstitution after alpha-beta-depleted transplantation in children. V and J are TRBV9 and TRBJ1-2, with D hard to call. The receptor was derived from a human donor who donated a stem cell graft to a child with acute myeloid leukemia. This specimen consisted of PBMCs from the stem cell graft donor, obtained from the stem cell graft. The CDR3 bases are TGTGCCAGCAGCGAGGGTCTATTAAACTATGGCTACACCTTC. Translated: CASSEGLLNYGYTF. The full variable domain, completed using reference TRBV9 and TRBJ1-2, is DSGVTQTPKHLITATGQRVTLRCSPRSGDLSVYWYQQSLDQGLQFLIQYYNGEERAKGNILERFSAQQFPDLHSELNLSSLELGDSALYFCASSEGLLNYGYTFGSGTRLTVV.